The 12 T cell receptor beta chains below all came from one sample that was sequenced in a study of shared clonotypes between healthy human individuals. Sequencing was performed with immunoSEQ multiplex PCR; in TCRdb, only in-frame clones are kept and a portion is missing. The repertoire consists of about 1.1 million clones, with around three quarters occurring once and the leading ten covering more than 0.5%. The sequencing input was memory CD4+ T cells from PBMCs. Subset specified: CD45RA-negative fraction. These receptors all come from a man aged 18 to 35 in good health. Some clones in this sample may be carry-over from other donors' samples.

The V and J genes are TRBV5-1 and TRBJ1-1, with 7 nucleotides matching TRBD1. With 5 bases clipped from V and 2 bases from J, the junction kept 9 bases outside the gene matches. The germline gives CDR1 SGHRS, CDR2 YFSETQ. The CDR3 consists of 15 residues. The CDR3 reads CASRPAYRGNTEAFF. CDR3 sequence (DNA): TGCGCCAGCAGACCCGCTTACAGGGGTAACACTGAAGCTTTCTTT.

This clone appeared once. The chain links TRBV20-1 to TRBJ2-1; 7 bases align to TRBD2. The CDR3 covers 11 residues. V was pared by 5 bases and J by 14 bases, with 9 bases of the junction left unmatched. From germline, CDR1 is DFQATT and CDR2 SNEGSKA (reference sequence). This CDR3 reads CSALRSGGEFF. CDR3 nucleotides: TGCAGTGCTCTTCGTAGTGGGGGGGAGTTCTTC.

About this clone: At the DNA level, this CDR3 is encoded by other sequences in the same sample as well. As DNA, the CDR3 is TGCGCCAGCAGCTTGGACTTAGGGAGCTCTGGAAACACCATATATTTT. This encodes CASSLDLGSSGNTIYF. The rearrangement joins TRBV5-1 to TRBJ1-3; D unresolved. V was clipped by 0 bases and J by 0 bases, with 10 bases between them. Germline-derived CDR1 and CDR2 are SGHRS and YFSETQ. This CDR3 region has 16 residues. Combining the CDR3 with reference TRBV5-1 and TRBJ1-3 gives the whole variable domain KAGVTQTPRYLIKTRGQQVTLSCSPISGHRSVSWYQQTPGQGLQFLFEYFSETQRNKGNFPGRFSGRQFSNSRSEMNVSTLELGDSALYLCASSLDLGSSGNTIYFGEGSWLTVV.

Of note for this clone: This specimen includes other DNA sequences encoding the same CDR3. The chain is built from TRBV5-1 and TRBJ1-5; no clear D gene. The germline V and J ends were trimmed by 0 bases and 7 bases, with 8 bases remaining between them. The CDR3 consists of 13 residues. Germline V gives CDR1 SGHRS, CDR2 YFSETQ. CDR3 DNA sequence: TGCGCCAGCAGCTTGGGTCTGGACCAGCCCCAGCATTTT. Translated: CASSLGLDQPQHF.

The chain recombines TRBV4-3 with TRBJ1-1, with D possibly TRBD1 on 6 matching bases. Germline CDR1 reads LGHNA; CDR2 reads YSLEER. The CDR3 is made up of 17 amino acids. V was shortened by 4 bases and J by 3 bases, with 21 bases between the two germline ends. The CDR3 sequence is CASSPRSGGRGDTEAFF. CDR3 sequence (DNA): TGCGCCAGCAGCCCCCGCTCCGGGGGGCGAGGGGACACTGAAGCTTTCTTT.

The chain recombines TRBV9 with TRBJ1-4; 10 bases line up with TRBD1. Unmatched junction bases numbered 5, after V lost 4 bases and J lost 5 bases. From germline, CDR1 is SGDLS and CDR2 YYNGEE. The CDR3 contains 15 residues. The CDR3 protein is CASSPRTGGNEKLFF. Here the CDR3 DNA reads TGTGCCAGCAGCCCCCGGACAGGGGGGAATGAAAAACTGTTTTTT. Full variable domain (missing parts from reference TRBV9 and TRBJ1-4): DSGVTQTPKHLITATGQRVTLRCSPRSGDLSVYWYQQSLDQGLQFLIQYYNGEERAKGNILERFSAQQFPDLHSELNLSSLELGDSALYFCASSPRTGGNEKLFFGSGTQLSVL.

The chain employs TRBV9 and TRBJ2-5, with TRBD2 as a possible D gene (6 bases). The CDR3 has 17 amino acids. Looked up from germline, CDR1 is SGDLS and CDR2 is YYNGEE. V was cut by 3 bases and J by 5 bases, with 23 bases left in between. The CDR3 bases are TGTGCCAGCAGCGACCCCGGGACTGACAGAAGGGATGAGACCCAGTACTTC. The encoded protein is CASSDPGTDRRDETQYF.

The gene calls are TRBV15 and TRBJ1-1, with D possibly matching TRBD1 (5 bases). Trimming left V 1 base short and J 3 bases short, with 15 bases between. CDR3 length equals 16 residues. Germline V gene data show CDR1 as LNHNV and CDR2 as YYDKDF (reference sequence). CDR3 protein: CATSRVPGAEDTEAFF. CDR3 nucleotide sequence: TGTGCCACCAGCAGAGTCCCCGGGGCAGAGGACACTGAAGCTTTCTTT.

This clone appeared a single time. The chain has TRBV11-3 and TRBJ2-7; 11 bases match TRBD2. Per germline, CDR1 SGHNT and CDR2 YENEEA. There are 15 residues in the CDR3. V dropped 3 bases and J dropped 3; count of bases not matched to a gene: 4. The CDR3 loop is CASSLFGTSGYEQYF. CDR3 coding DNA: TGTGCCAGCAGCTTGTTTGGGACTAGCGGCTACGAGCAGTACTTC.

This clone has more than one count but fewer than ten. The V call is TRBV4-2, the J call TRBJ2-2; maybe TRBD1 (5 bases). This CDR3 contains 16 residues. CDR1 is LGHNA and CDR2 is YNFKEQ in the germline V gene. V lost 0 bases and J 7 bases, leaving 15 bases between the germline ends. The CDR3 sequence is CASSQDRGLAYGELFF. CDR3 nucleotides: TGTGCCAGCAGCCAAGATAGGGGCCTGGCTTACGGGGAGCTGTTTTTT.

The V and J genes are TRBV14 and TRBJ1-2, with D possibly matching TRBD1 (6 bases). The V gene lost 5 bases and the J gene lost 4 bases, with 14 bases spanning the gap. The CDR3 extends over 14 amino acids. Germline CDR1 reads SGHDN; CDR2 reads FVKESK. DNA of the CDR3: TGTGCCAGCAGCGGACAGCTAAGTACCTATGGCTACACCTTC. Protein sequence: CASSGQLSTYGYTF.

This chain connects TRBV5-6 to TRBJ1-5; the match to TRBD1 covers 8 bases. This CDR3 region has 16 residues. V shed 4 bases and J 0 bases; nucleotides not matched to a gene: 6. Looked up from germline, CDR1 is SGHDT and CDR2 is YYEEEE. The CDR3 DNA reads TGTGCCAGCAGCGGAGGGACAGGAGGTAGCAATCAGCCCCAGCATTTT. As protein: CASSGGTGGSNQPQHF.